The 5 T cell receptor beta chains in this list originate from one sample, sequenced in a study of CD8 T cells in Susac syndrome. RNA in amounts of roughly 0.5 to 1 ug was reverse transcribed with random hexamers. TCRdb ran MiXCR on the immunoSEQ multiplex PCR reads and lists one entry per CDR3 protein. The profile covers about 180,000 distinct CDR3 sequences, with about 94% appearing a single time and more than 0.08% taken by the ten largest. Source material: CD4+ T cells from PBMCs. The origin of the receptors is a human donor with Susac syndrome.

V gene TRBV5-4 combines with J gene TRBJ1-4; a weak D match, TRBD1 (5 bases). Germline CDR1 is SGHNT and CDR2 is YYREEE (reference sequence). V was clipped by 7 bases and J by 0 bases, with 7 bases between them. The CDR3 consists of 13 residues. The CDR3 protein is CASGDATNEKLFF. The CDR3 nucleotides are TGTGCCAGCGGGGACGCAACTAATGAAAAACTGTTTTTT.

V is TRBV3-1 and J is TRBJ1-6; D might be TRBD1 (5 bases). Germline lookup yields CDR1 LGHDT and CDR2 YNNKEL (reference sequence). This CDR3 is built from 14 residues. V was shortened by 4 bases and J by 10 bases, with 14 bases between the two germline ends. The CDR3 sequence is CASSPRGGYSPLHF. CDR3 DNA sequence: TGTGCCAGCAGCCCCCGGGGGGGGTACTCACCCCTCCACTTT.

CDR3: CATSDPNRGRTYNEQFF. The CDR3 region has the DNA TGTGCCACCAGTGATCCAAACAGGGGGCGAACCTACAATGAGCAGTTCTTC. The V call is TRBV24-1, the J call TRBJ2-1, with 9 bases that match TRBD1. V shed 3 bases and J 2 bases; nucleotides not matched to a gene: 7. The CDR3 totals 17 residues. Per germline, CDR1 KGHDR and CDR2 SFDVKD.

The genes are TRBV20-1 and TRBJ1-4; D is perhaps TRBD1 (5 bases). The CDR3 runs 15 residues. V lost 1 base, J lost 7 bases, and 16 bases lay in between. Germline assignment: CDR1 DFQATT and CDR2 SNEGSKA (reference sequence). Here the CDR3 reads CSARVGGGAREKLFF. The CDR3 DNA is TGCAGTGCTAGAGTGGGGGGAGGCGCCCGTGAAAAACTGTTTTTT.

This clonotype has just a few counts. The chain uses TRBV12-3 or TRBV12-4 and TRBJ2-3; 8 bases match TRBD1. The CDR3 extends over 14 amino acids. V lost 6 bases to trimming and J lost 1 base; unmatched junction nucleotides: 3. CDR3 amino acids: CASSQGAGTDTQYF. CDR3 nucleotides: TGTGCCAGCAGCCAGGGGGCCGGCACAGATACGCAGTATTTT.